This T cell receptor (beta chain) was obtained from a study of T cell responses to AZD1222 COVID-19 vaccine. Assay: immunoSEQ multiplex PCR; the TCRdb copy retains only in-frame clones and omits some. Found here are roughly 150,000 clones, 90% of them singletons; the top ten hold approximately 1.8%. Trimming pared 0 bases from V and 5 bases from J, leaving 10 bases between. The CDR3 length is 14 residues. Germline assignment: CDR1 LGHNA and CDR2 YSLEER. The sample in question was peripheral blood, obtained on day 0 of AZD1222 vaccination. This sequence was found in an adult in good health. The chain is built from TRBV4-3 and TRBJ2-5; D is undetermined. The CDR3 is CASSQEGRRETQYF. CDR3 bases: TGCGCCAGCAGCCAAGAAGGTAGAAGGGAGACCCAGTACTTC.